The 8 T cell receptor beta chains listed next were all sequenced from one sample in a study of shared clonotypes between healthy human individuals. Data came from immunoSEQ multiplex PCR; TCRdb stores just in-frame clones and leaves some out. The profile covers more than 400,000 clones, with approximately 81% appearing a single time and over 9.5% taken by the ten largest. The sequenced sample was PBMCs. The source of these receptors is a woman between 35 and 50 years old in good health. Some clones in this sample may be carry-over from other donors' samples.

The rearrangement joins TRBV7-9 to TRBJ2-3, with 10 bases identical to TRBD1. This CDR3 spans 15 amino acids. V was pared by 1 base and J by 4 bases, with 2 bases of the junction left unmatched. Germline V CDR1 and CDR2: SEHNR, FQNEAQ (reference sequence). Here the CDR3 DNA reads TGTGCCAGCAGCTTAGGGACAGGGGGTGCAGATACGCAGTATTTT. It translates to CASSLGTGGADTQYF.

This chain links TRBV7-8 with TRBJ2-1; possibly TRBD2 for D (5 bases). The CDR3 is 13 residues long. V lost 0 bases, J lost 9 bases, and 9 bases lay in between. Germline CDR1 reads SGHVS; CDR2 reads FQNEAQ. The DNA of the CDR3 is TGTGCCAGCAGCTTAGCGAGAGCGGTTGAGCAGTTCTTC. Translation gives CASSLARAVEQFF.

The chain has TRBV6-1 and TRBJ2-7; possible D gene TRBD2, 6 bases. Per the germline V gene, CDR1 is MNHNS and CDR2 is SASEGT. The length of the CDR3 is 15 residues. Trimming took 2 bases from V and 4 from J, leaving 15 bases between them. As DNA, the CDR3 is TGTGCCAGCAGTGAAAGTTCGGGCGGGGTGTACGAGCAGTACTTC. It codes for CASSESSGGVYEQYF.

This rearrangement joins TRBV7-2 to TRBJ2-2; TRBD2 aligns across 10 bases. Trimming cost V 2 bases and J 7 bases; bases outside gene matches: 4. Looked up from germline, CDR1 is SGHTA and CDR2 is FQGNSA. The CDR3 is 15 amino acids. The CDR3 here is CASSLIAGGVGELFF. Written as DNA, the CDR3 is TGTGCCAGCAGCTTAATAGCGGGAGGAGTCGGGGAGCTGTTTTTT.

The chain carries TRBV30 and TRBJ1-2; 7 nucleotides align to TRBD1. Germline loops: CDR1 GTSNPN, CDR2 SVGIG (reference sequence). This CDR3 is 13 amino acids long. The V gene end was trimmed by 2 bases and the J gene end by 4 bases; junction bases not matched to a gene: 4. The chain's CDR3 is CAWSPGTAYGYTF. The CDR3 nucleotides read TGTGCCTGGAGTCCCGGGACAGCCTATGGCTACACCTTC.

This sequence joins TRBV30 and TRBJ1-3; D may be TRBD1 (5 bases). The germline V gene encodes CDR1 GTSNPN and CDR2 SVGIG (reference sequence). V shed 5 bases and J shed 0 bases, with 5 bases lying between them. The CDR3 has 12 residues. The CDR3 region is CAWGGSGNTIYF. The DNA for the CDR3 is TGTGCCTGGGGGGGCTCTGGAAACACCATATATTTT.

The chain has TRBV5-6 and TRBJ2-1; TRBD2 matches 13 bases. From germline, CDR1 is SGHDT and CDR2 YYEEEE. The CDR3 totals 18 residues. Trimming removed 5 bases from V and 0 bases from J; junction bases left unmatched: 8. For the CDR3, the DNA is TGTGCCAGCAGTTTTGGACTAGCGGGAGAACTCTCCTACAATGAGCAGTTCTTC. Encoded protein: CASSFGLAGELSYNEQFF.

The chain employs TRBV7-3 and TRBJ2-7; D uncertain. V was trimmed by 5 bases and J by 3 bases, leaving 11 bases between them. Germline CDR1 and CDR2: SGHTA and FQGTGA. There are 13 residues in the CDR3. CDR3 sequence reads: CASSPDGYYEQYF. In DNA form, the CDR3 reads TGTGCCAGCAGCCCGGACGGATACTACGAGCAGTACTTC.